This T cell receptor (beta chain) was identified during a study of T cell responses to AZD1222 COVID-19 vaccine. Whole-study findings and limits: Baseline serology detected seropositivity in only a handful of AZD1222 recipients. Two AZD1222 administrations were followed by greater Spike-specific TCR breadth and depth. Dominant at 160-218 and 743-854, vaccine-associated CD4 TCRs also spanned spike.

This clone was seen just once. Its antigen is still unknown. This CDR3 has 17 residues. In germline, CDR1 is LGHNA, CDR2 YSLEER. With V trimmed by 0 bases and J by 7 bases, 10 bases remained unmatched. The assay was immunoSEQ multiplex PCR, and TCRdb's table has in-frame clones only and misses some. Of about 99,000 clones in the sample, around nine tenths were seen once. Sequencing used peripheral blood, obtained 28 days after the second dose of the MenACWY control vaccine. This clonotype originated in an adult who received the MenACWY meningococcal vaccine as a control. This rearrangement joins TRBV4-3 to TRBJ2-1, with TRBD2 matching 9 bases. CDR3 DNA sequence: TGCGCCAGCAGCCAAGATAGGACCCTAGCGGGGTTAAATGAGCAGTTCTTC. As protein: CASSQDRTLAGLNEQFF.